A single sample is the source of the 12 T cell receptor beta chains below, sequenced in a study of monozygotic twins with cystic fibrosis. The protocol was immunoSEQ multiplex PCR, while the TCRdb copy is restricted to in-frame clones and leaves out a portion. The table shows about 36,000 clones, with 75% to 95% occurring only once. Input material: blood. The receptors originated from a boy between 2 and 10 years old with cystic fibrosis.

The rearrangement links TRBV10-2 to TRBJ2-1, with 12 bases that match TRBD2. This CDR3 has 16 residues. Germline values: CDR1 WSHSY, CDR2 SAAADI. V gave up 2 bases and J gave up 2 bases; unmatched junction bases: 1. In nucleotides, the CDR3 is TGCGCCAGCAGTGAGCCTAGCGGGGGGGCCTACAATGAGCAGTTCTTC. This gives the protein CASSEPSGGAYNEQFF.

V usage is TRBV13 and J usage is TRBJ2-2, with 10 bases fitting TRBD1. The CDR3 loop spans 17 amino acids. CDR1 PRHDT and CDR2 FYEKMQ come from the germline V gene (reference sequence). Trimming took 1 base from V and 3 from J; bases not matched to a gene: 5. Here the CDR3 reads CASSLVWTGGYTGELFF. The CDR3 DNA sequence: TGTGCCAGCAGCTTAGTCTGGACAGGGGGGTACACCGGGGAGCTGTTTTTT.

The chain couples TRBV7-3 to TRBJ1-2, with a weak D call TRBD1 (5 bases). CDR1 and CDR2 (germline): SGHTA, FQGTGA. The CDR3 is 13 amino acids. Trimming took 5 bases from V and 2 from J, leaving 9 bases between them. As DNA, the CDR3 is TGTGCCAGCAGCCCCGACAGAAACTATGGCTACACCTTC. Translation: CASSPDRNYGYTF.

The chain is built from TRBV5-1 and TRBJ2-5; 9 bases line up with TRBD1. This CDR3 has 15 amino acids. V shed 6 bases, J shed 3 bases, and the junction held 9 bases outside the gene matches. Germline V CDR1 and CDR2: SGHRS, YFSETQ. The CDR3 reads CASNRLGQGKETQYF. CDR3 sequence (DNA): TGCGCCAGCAACCGGCTTGGACAGGGGAAAGAGACCCAGTACTTC.

The chain carries TRBV29-1 and TRBJ1-2; D may be TRBD1 (5 bases). CDR3 size: 12 residues. Germline values: CDR1 SQVTM, CDR2 ANQGSEA. Trimming pared 2 bases from V and 4 bases from J, leaving 8 bases between. CDR3 nucleotides: TGCAGCGTTGAACAGGGAACCTATGGCTACACCTTC. Its protein product is CSVEQGTYGYTF.

This clone has just a few counts. The V gene is TRBV7-2, the J gene TRBJ2-2; TRBD1 agrees at 9 bases. This CDR3 spans 16 amino acids. The germline V gene has CDR1 SGHTA and CDR2 FQGNSA. Trimming at V came to 10 bases and at J to 3 bases, leaving 12 bases not matched to a gene. The CDR3 region is CAIPGQGVSDTGELFF. The CDR3 DNA follows: TGTGCCATCCCGGGACAGGGAGTTTCGGACACCGGGGAGCTGTTTTTT.

V gene TRBV6-1 combines with J gene TRBJ1-6, with D tentatively TRBD1 (5 bases). Germline values: CDR1 MNHNS, CDR2 SASEGT. CDR3 size: 13 residues. V was trimmed by 10 bases and J by 5 bases, leaving 12 bases between them. The CDR3 protein is CATGTVDNSPLHF. Here the CDR3 DNA reads TGTGCCACCGGGACCGTAGATAATTCACCCCTCCACTTT.

V and J are TRBV9 and TRBJ1-1; D remains ambiguous. Germline assignment: CDR1 SGDLS and CDR2 YYNGEE. V lost 6 bases, J lost 3 bases, and 15 bases lay in between. This CDR3 is 14 amino acids long. The CDR3, as DNA: TGTGCCAGCACCCAGTCCACAGCTTACACTGAAGCTTTCTTT. It specifies CASTQSTAYTEAFF.

This chain uses TRBV14 with TRBJ2-3; D might be TRBD2 (6 bases). The CDR3 is 15 amino acids. CDR1 is SGHDN, CDR2 FVKESK, per germline. The germline V and J ends were trimmed by 4 bases and 5 bases, with 16 bases remaining between them. This CDR3 is CASSPWARLVDTQYF. The CDR3 nucleotides read TGTGCCAGCAGCCCCTGGGCCCGACTAGTAGATACGCAGTATTTT.

The rearrangement uses TRBV6-1 and TRBJ2-3; 8 nucleotides match TRBD2. The V and J ends lost 11 bases and 4 bases, in that order; junction bases with no gene match: 8. Looked up from germline, CDR1 is MNHNS and CDR2 is SASEGT. The length of the CDR3 is 13 residues. CDR3 DNA: TGTGCCTGTTTACGGGGGGGGGCAGATACGCAGTATTTT. It yields the protein CACLRGGADTQYF.

The chain has TRBV7-2 and TRBJ2-1, with D perhaps assigned TRBD1 or TRBD2 (5 bases each). This CDR3 comprises 15 residues. Deletions cut 4 bases from V and 6 bases from J, with 16 bases between. Germline lookup yields CDR1 SGHTA and CDR2 FQGNSA. CDR3 residues: CASSSNRGALNEQFF. The CDR3 nucleotides are TGTGCCAGCAGCTCCAACCGAGGGGCTCTCAATGAGCAGTTCTTC.

This chain joins TRBV12-5 and TRBJ2-1; 9 bases line up with TRBD2. The CDR3 length is 17 residues. V shed 1 base and J 3 bases; nucleotides not matched to a gene: 7. Germline lookup yields CDR1 LGHNT and CDR2 FRNRAP. The CDR3 here is CASGLARKRGDYNEQFF. The DNA of the CDR3 is TGTGCTAGTGGTTTGGCCCGAAAGCGGGGGGACTACAATGAGCAGTTCTTC.